This entry lists 19 T cell receptor beta chains sequenced from one sample in a study of T cell changes during pregnancy in multiple sclerosis. Clones were sequenced by immunoSEQ multiplex PCR, and TCRdb holds only the in-frame ones, with some missing. Of about 58,000 clones in the sample, roughly 93% are singletons; the top ten hold approximately 3.5%. The sample here was CD8+ T cells from peripheral blood mononuclear cells, taken in the second trimester of pregnancy. The source is a female donor with multiple sclerosis, enrolled in a pregnancy study.

V gene TRBV28 combines with J gene TRBJ1-2; tentatively, D is TRBD1 (5 bases). CDR1 and CDR2 from the germline V gene are MDHEN and SYDVKM. V was clipped by 5 bases and J by 4 bases, with 17 bases between them. The CDR3 is made up of 15 amino acids. The CDR3 nucleotides are TGTGCCAGCAGTCCCCCCTCAGTGGGACTCTATGGCTACACCTTC. It codes for CASSPPSVGLYGYTF.

The genes are TRBV5-1 and TRBJ2-7; the match to TRBD2 covers 8 bases. Trimming cost V 0 bases and J 6 bases; bases outside gene matches: 5. Germline CDR1 reads SGHRS; CDR2 reads YFSETQ. This CDR3 has 14 amino acids. CDR3 amino acids: CASSLGREGLEQYF. The DNA for the CDR3 is TGCGCCAGCAGCTTGGGACGGGAGGGCCTCGAGCAGTACTTC.

The chain combines TRBV23-1 with TRBJ2-7, with unresolved D. TRBV23-1 is noted as an ORF with a role that remains uncertain. The CDR3 loop spans 12 amino acids. Trimming pared 0 bases from V and 3 bases from J, leaving 3 bases between. The DNA of the CDR3 is TGCGCCAGCAGTCAATCCGGCTACGAGCAGTACTTC. Protein product: CASSQSGYEQYF.

The chain has TRBV4-1 and TRBJ2-7, with TRBD1 matching 7 bases. CDR1 and CDR2 (germline): MGHRA, YSYEKL. The CDR3 has 15 residues. V shed 1 base, J shed 3 bases, and the junction held 6 bases outside the gene matches. The chain's CDR3 is CASSQVWDRNYEQYF. The CDR3 coding sequence is TGCGCCAGCAGCCAAGTTTGGGACAGAAACTACGAGCAGTACTTC.

The CDR3 protein is CASSSGTGGMDTEAFF. The DNA for the CDR3 is TGTGCCAGCAGCTCGGGGACAGGGGGCATGGACACTGAAGCTTTCTTT. The chain carries TRBV11-1 and TRBJ1-1; 12 positions match TRBD1. V shed 4 bases and J 3 bases; nucleotides not matched to a gene: 6. The germline CDR1 and CDR2 sequences are SGHAT and FQDESV (reference sequence). This CDR3 spans 16 amino acids.

This chain links TRBV7-8 with TRBJ2-3, with 9 bases identical to TRBD2. V dropped 5 bases and J dropped 2; count of bases not matched to a gene: 11. Germline CDR1 and CDR2: SGHVS and FQNEAQ. The length of the CDR3 is 17 residues. Here the CDR3 reads CASSLGAGGPPTDTQYF. The CDR3 nucleotides are TGTGCCAGCAGCCTTGGGGCGGGGGGGCCTCCCACAGATACGCAGTATTTT.

J is TRBJ1-1 and V is TRBV27; a possible D gene is TRBD1 (5 bases). CDR1 is MNHEY, CDR2 SMNVEV, per germline (reference sequence). The CDR3 is 15 residues long. V was cut by 6 bases and J by 1 base, with 15 bases left in between. The CDR3 DNA is TGTGCCAGCAGCCCTACTCCTCAGGGGAACACTGAAGCTTTCTTT. Translating it yields CASSPTPQGNTEAFF.

This clone was found once. The chain is built from TRBV11-3 and TRBJ2-7; no clear D gene. V was clipped by 6 bases and J by 1 base, with 10 bases between them. Germline loops: CDR1 SGHNT, CDR2 YENEEA. This CDR3 is 13 amino acids long. The CDR3 region is CASSSGSSYEQYF. In nucleotides, the CDR3 is TGTGCCAGCAGTTCCGGGTCTTCCTACGAGCAGTACTTC.

V gene TRBV11-2 combines with J gene TRBJ2-7; D call uncertain. With 1 base removed from V and 4 bases from J, the gap between germline ends came to 11 bases. Germline V gene sequence: CDR1 SGHAT, CDR2 FQNNGV. This CDR3 has 14 amino acids. DNA of the CDR3: TGTGCCAGCAGCTTAGTGGGCAGTGTATACGAGCAGTACTTC. It specifies CASSLVGSVYEQYF.

The rearrangement uses TRBV4-1 and TRBJ1-5, with D unclear. V lost 2 bases and J lost 6, with 11 bases in between. The CDR3 consists of 14 residues. Germline V gene lookup returns CDR1 MGHRA and CDR2 YSYEKL. CDR3: CASSQTHSPQPQHF. DNA for the CDR3: TGCGCCAGCAGCCAAACCCACAGCCCTCAGCCCCAGCATTTT.

The chain links TRBV5-1 to TRBJ2-1, with 9 bases matching TRBD1. Germline V lookup: CDR1 SGHRS, CDR2 YFSETQ. The ends lost 2 bases at V and 6 bases at J; junction bases unmatched: 9. The CDR3 loop spans 16 amino acids. CDR3 DNA: TGCGCCAGCAGCTTCTCCGGGACAGGGTTAGGCAATGAGCAGTTCTTC. Amino acids: CASSFSGTGLGNEQFF. The whole variable domain, filled in from reference TRBV5-1 and TRBJ2-1, reads KAGVTQTPRYLIKTRGQQVTLSCSPISGHRSVSWYQQTPGQGLQFLFEYFSETQRNKGNFPGRFSGRQFSNSRSEMNVSTLELGDSALYLCASSFSGTGLGNEQFFGPGTRLTVL.

This clone was detected only a few times. V is TRBV9 and J is TRBJ1-5; D gene uncertain. This CDR3 contains 14 residues. The germline CDR1 and CDR2 sequences are SGDLS and YYNGEE. V was pared by 3 bases and J by 1 base, with 8 bases between. CDR3 in DNA: TGTGCCAGCAGCGGCGACAAGAGCAATCAGCCCCAGCATTTT. Residues: CASSGDKSNQPQHF.

The rearrangement links TRBV4-1 to TRBJ2-7, with TRBD1 matching 9 bases. The trim removed 6 bases at V and 4 bases at J, leaving 10 bases unmatched. This CDR3 is built from 15 residues. Germline assignment: CDR1 MGHRA and CDR2 YSYEKL. The CDR3 nucleotides are TGCGCCAGCAGTCCCCTCGGGACAGGGTCTTACGAGCAGTACTTC. Protein sequence: CASSPLGTGSYEQYF.

J is TRBJ1-1 and V is TRBV18; no definite D call. This CDR3 is 14 amino acids long. With 3 bases removed from V and 1 base from J, the gap between germline ends came to 9 bases. Germline V gives CDR1 KGHSH, CDR2 LQKENI. The CDR3: CASSPQVPNTEAFF. The CDR3 bases are TGTGCCAGCTCACCCCAGGTACCGAACACTGAAGCTTTCTTT.

V usage is TRBV27 and J usage is TRBJ2-7; maybe TRBD1 (6 bases). Trimming removed 6 bases from V and 3 bases from J, with 9 bases in between. This CDR3 contains 12 residues. Germline CDR1 is MNHEY and CDR2 is SMNVEV (reference sequence). CDR3 nucleotides: TGTGCCAGCAGCGCAGGGGTCTACGAGCAGTACTTC. It is translated as CASSAGVYEQYF.

This chain uses TRBV25-1 with TRBJ2-7, with D unresolved. The CDR3 length is 10 residues. Germline V gene sequence: CDR1 MGHDK, CDR2 SYGVNS. V lost 7 bases and J 5 bases, leaving 6 bases between the germline ends. The CDR3 region is CASIVDEQYF. Written as DNA, the CDR3 is TGTGCCAGCATCGTCGACGAGCAGTACTTC.

Note on this clone: Other nucleotide sequences from this sample produce the same CDR3. This chain joins TRBV4-2 and TRBJ2-1; the match to TRBD2 covers 12 bases. CDR3 length equals 16 residues. Looked up from germline, CDR1 is LGHNA and CDR2 is YNFKEQ. Trimming took 0 bases from V and 7 from J; bases not matched to a gene: 4. CDR3 loop: CASSQDGLAGGNEQFF. Written as DNA, the CDR3 is TGTGCCAGCAGCCAAGATGGGCTAGCGGGGGGGAATGAGCAGTTCTTC.

The chain combines TRBV7-9 with TRBJ2-7; D might be TRBD1 (6 bases). Between the trimmed V and J ends, which lost 5 bases and 3 bases, there was a span of 11 bases. The CDR3 loop spans 13 amino acids. Germline V gene data show CDR1 as SEHNR and CDR2 as FQNEAQ (reference sequence). Here the CDR3 reads CASSARDIYEQYF. DNA of the CDR3: TGTGCCAGCAGCGCCCGGGACATCTACGAGCAGTACTTC. The full variable domain, rest sourced from reference TRBV7-9 and TRBJ2-7, is DTGVSQNPRHKITKRGQNVTFRCDPISEHNRLYWYRQTLGQGPEFLTYFQNEAQLEKSRLLSDRFSAERPKGSFSTLEIQRTEQGDSAMYLCASSARDIYEQYFGPGTRLTVT.

V usage is TRBV7-9 and J usage is TRBJ2-1; 7 nucleotides agree with TRBD2. Per germline, CDR1 SEHNR and CDR2 FQNEAQ (reference sequence). Trimming took 5 bases from V and 0 from J; bases not matched to a gene: 4. This CDR3 has 15 amino acids. The CDR3 DNA reads as TGTGCCAGCAGCCGAGGGGACTACTCCTACAATGAGCAGTTCTTC. The encoded protein is CASSRGDYSYNEQFF.